The clone carrying this TCR beta chain was recorded many times. Its antigen is undetermined. A single record per CDR3 protein comes from TCRdb applying MiXCR to the reads. The sample has fewer than 550,000 distinct CDR3 sequences; more than 25% are singletons. This record comes from a study of T cell repertoires in cytomegalovirus infection. About the research overall: Public TCR beta signatures indicated both CMV infection and matching HLA type. Findings of the study overall: The study identified carriers of CMV plus the relevant HLA from cumulative public TCR beta family frequency. Clonotypes of TCR beta that were HLA-C-restricted and CMV-specific dominated the ex vivo response.

Trimming removed 2 bases from V and 10 bases from J, with 14 bases in between. From germline, CDR1 is SGHTA and CDR2 FQGNSA. The CDR3 runs to 13 residues. This clonotype originated in a human donor in good health (CMV status not recorded). Some clones in this sample may be carry-over from other donors' samples. The rearrangement joins TRBV7-2 to TRBJ1-1; TRBD1 might be the D (6 bases). The specimen was PBMCs. The DNA for the CDR3 is TGTGCCAGCAGCTTACCGGGCCTCAGGGGAGCTTTCTTT. It codes for CASSLPGLRGAFF.